This TCR beta chain is drawn from a study of blood T cell repertoires in COVID-19. The germline V gene encodes CDR1 SGHNT and CDR2 YYREEE (reference sequence). Unmatched junction bases numbered 12, after V lost 5 bases and J lost 2 bases. The CDR3 is made up of 16 amino acids. Here immunoSEQ multiplex PCR was the method, and the copy in TCRdb shows in-frame clones only, minus some. The sample holds 250,000 or so clones; just under 85% are singletons and the top ten take roughly 9.8%. J is TRBJ1-1 and V is TRBV5-4; 7 nucleotides line up with TRBD1. The receptor was isolated from a man older than 75 with acute or convalescent COVID-19. The specimen sequenced was peripheral blood. The CDR3 is CASRKKPTGPNTEAFF. CDR3 DNA: TGTGCCAGCAGGAAGAAACCGACAGGGCCTAACACTGAAGCTTTCTTT.